The rows below give T cell receptor beta chains drawn from one sample of a study of CXCR3-negative and CXCR3-positive naive CD8 T cells. TCRdb processed the 5' RACE reads again and assigns one entry to each CDR3 protein, with no DNA. This repertoire includes 80,000 to 100,000 distinct CDR3 sequences. Material: naive CXCR3+ CD8+ T cells from blood. These TCRs come from a human donor in good health. Some clones in this sample may be carry-over from other donors' samples. Each CDR3 is given with its conserved first and last residue. Each record gives: J gene, V gene, CDR3 protein.

TRBJ1-3,TRBV6-6,CASSYGGQGGFGNTIYF
TRBJ2-7,TRBV9,CASSPYPPGNEQYF
TRBJ2-2,TRBV7-4,CASSSPGSGELFF
TRBJ2-4,TRBV11-2,CASSPEAKNIQYF
TRBJ1-1,TRBV6-2/TRBV6-3,CASSYRGGTEAFF
TRBJ1-6,TRBV25-1,CASSAYNSPLHF
TRBJ2-7,TRBV27,CASSLRRGPNYEQYF
TRBJ2-1,TRBV28,CASSFDASLAELYNEQFF
TRBJ1-6,TRBV2,CASLRGQANSPLHF
TRBJ1-2,TRBV12-3/TRBV12-4,CASTGFDRDGYTF
TRBJ2-1,TRBV5-6,CASAGTGQGANEQFF
TRBJ2-5,TRBV27,CASSFTGAPQETQYF
TRBJ2-5,TRBV14,CASSREGTAGETQYF
TRBJ1-1,TRBV9,CASSYWEGDTEAFF
TRBJ2-6,TRBV4-3,CASSPSSSSGANVLTF